The 8 T cell receptor beta chains below were found in one sample sequenced in a study of blood T cell repertoires in COVID-19. Data came from immunoSEQ multiplex PCR; TCRdb stores just in-frame clones and leaves some out. This sample yields roughly 320,000 clones, of which just over 85% are seen a single time; around 4.6% belongs to the top ten. The source material was PBMCs or T cells enriched from blood (not recorded which). The receptors were gathered from a man younger than 45 who had recovered from COVID-19.

In this sample, this clone turned up a few times. V is TRBV30 and J is TRBJ1-5, with D possibly matching TRBD1 (5 bases). This CDR3 region has 13 residues. Trimming took off 3 bases at V and 3 bases at J, with 9 bases between the two ends. CDR1 and CDR2 from the germline V gene are GTSNPN and SVGIG (reference sequence). The CDR3 loop reads CAWRQDYNQPQHF. The CDR3, as DNA: TGTGCCTGGAGACAGGACTACAATCAGCCCCAGCATTTT.

The count of this clone is one. The CDR3 loop is CASSEETGYTEAFF. The CDR3 bases are TGCGCCAGCAGCGAGGAAACAGGGTACACTGAAGCTTTCTTT. J is TRBJ1-1 and V is TRBV5-1; perhaps TRBD1 as D (6 bases). The CDR3 is 14 amino acids. Germline V CDR1 and CDR2: SGHRS, YFSETQ. V was clipped by 4 bases and J by 3 bases, with 13 bases between them.

In DNA form, the CDR3 reads TGTGCCAGCACCCCCGGGACTAGCGATTTCACAGATACGCAGTATTTT. As protein: CASTPGTSDFTDTQYF. This chain uses TRBV27 with TRBJ2-3; 10 bases match TRBD2. V was clipped by 7 bases and J by 2 bases; unmatched bases: 9. CDR3 size: 16 residues. Germline values: CDR1 MNHEY, CDR2 SMNVEV (reference sequence).

V gene TRBV19 combines with J gene TRBJ1-1; D is uncertain. The CDR3 covers 13 residues. V lost 4 bases and J lost 1, with 7 bases in between. Germline V gene data show CDR1 as LNHDA and CDR2 as SQIVND (reference sequence). The CDR3 loop is CASSTTANTEAFF. CDR3 coding DNA: TGTGCCAGTAGTACCACAGCGAACACTGAAGCTTTCTTT.

V is TRBV6-6 and J is TRBJ2-3; 8 bases line up with TRBD2. Germline V gene lookup returns CDR1 MNHNY and CDR2 SVGAGI (reference sequence). This CDR3 is 15 amino acids long. The junction had 9 bases not matched to a gene; V was cut back by 4 bases and J by 6 bases. CDR3 bases: TGTGCCAGCAGTTCCCGGCCGGGGGGGGAGGATACGCAGTATTTT. Its protein is CASSSRPGGEDTQYF.

The rearrangement uses TRBV18 and TRBJ1-2; D is undetermined. Trimming removed 3 bases from V and 5 bases from J, with 10 bases in between. Per germline, CDR1 KGHSH and CDR2 LQKENI. The CDR3 length is 13 residues. CDR3 region: CASSPPEGYGYTF. The CDR3 bases are TGTGCCAGCTCACCTCCCGAGGGTTATGGCTACACCTTC.

The rearrangement uses TRBV11-2 and TRBJ2-1, with a possible D match to TRBD2 (6 bases). Trimming pared 5 bases from V and 6 bases from J, leaving 29 bases between. Germline V CDR1 and CDR2: SGHAT, FQNNGV. The CDR3 runs to 19 residues. CDR3 nucleotide sequence: TGTGCCAGCAGCCCCGGACTAACTTTCTCGCCTAACCTGGGCAATGAGCAGTTCTTC. Protein sequence: CASSPGLTFSPNLGNEQFF.

This clone is a singleton in its sample. J is TRBJ1-4 and V is TRBV2, with a possible D match to TRBD1 (5 bases). Trimming shortened V by 8 bases and J by 5 bases, and 12 bases separated the two germline ends. Germline CDR1 is SNHLY and CDR2 is FYNNEI. The CDR3 contains 13 residues. Here the CDR3 DNA reads TGTGCCAGCTGGGGCAGTTTCAATGAAAAACTGTTTTTT. It yields the protein CASWGSFNEKLFF.